These 27 T cell receptor beta chains share one sample of origin, sequenced in a study of a mutant IDH1 vaccine in newly diagnosed glioma. Data came from immunoSEQ multiplex PCR; TCRdb stores just in-frame clones and leaves some out. The table records 25,000 to 35,000 clones, about four fifths of them present only once. Time point: week 47, end of study. It was 300 ug of mutant IDH1 20-mer peptide that made up each vaccine dose, given with topical imiquimod. Antigens of these TCRs are unknown. The source was PBMCs, collected from a glioma patient whose treatment included an IDH1 peptide vaccine. Source of these receptors: a man under 40 with glioma.

The genes are TRBV29-1 and TRBJ2-7, with D perhaps being TRBD1 or TRBD2 (5 bases each). V dropped 7 bases and J dropped 9 bases, with 19 bases sitting between them. Germline V gene sequence: CDR1 SQVTM, CDR2 ANQGSEA. This CDR3 is 12 amino acids long. CDR3 protein: CSAGERRGGQYF. CDR3 DNA: TGCAGCGCCGGAGAGAGACGGGGCGGGCAGTACTTC.

The genes are TRBV5-1 and TRBJ2-7; TRBD1 might be the D (6 bases). The length of the CDR3 is 15 residues. V gave up 3 bases and J gave up 6 bases, with 19 bases separating them. Germline V gives CDR1 SGHRS, CDR2 YFSETQ. The CDR3 here is CASSSRTGTEGEQYF. The DNA for the CDR3 is TGCGCCAGCAGCTCCCGAACAGGGACCGAGGGCGAGCAGTACTTC.

The chain employs TRBV27 and TRBJ1-1; no definite D call. V shed 0 bases and J shed 5 bases, with 10 bases lying between them. The CDR3 covers 14 residues. Germline values: CDR1 MNHEY, CDR2 SMNVEV (reference sequence). In DNA form, the CDR3 reads TGTGCCAGCAGTTTATCAGGGATTGGAACTGAAGCTTTCTTT. It is translated as CASSLSGIGTEAFF.

The V and J genes are TRBV7-9 and TRBJ1-6, with 8 bases that match TRBD1. J was trimmed by 10 bases and V by 4 bases; bases with no gene match: 3. This CDR3 has 13 residues. Germline V gene data show CDR1 as SEHNR and CDR2 as FQNEAQ (reference sequence). The chain's CDR3 is CASSYDRGSPLHF. The CDR3, as DNA: TGTGCCAGCAGCTACGACAGGGGCTCACCCCTCCACTTT.

This sequence joins TRBV19 and TRBJ1-2, with D possibly matching TRBD1 (5 bases). The V gene's germline CDR1 is LNHDA and CDR2 SQIVND (reference sequence). This CDR3 is 14 amino acids long. The V end was cut by 5 bases, the J end by 4 bases, with 14 bases between. The CDR3 protein is CASSGGTGSYGYTF. Here the CDR3 DNA reads TGTGCCAGTAGTGGGGGAACAGGATCCTATGGCTACACCTTC.

This clone occurred once. The rearrangement joins TRBV7-2 to TRBJ2-5; TRBD1 might be the D (6 bases). Germline CDR1 and CDR2: SGHTA and FQGNSA. V lost 3 bases and J lost 4, with 9 bases in between. This CDR3 contains 13 residues. This CDR3 reads CASSFGQRETQYF. CDR3 bases: TGTGCCAGCAGCTTCGGACAGAGAGAGACCCAGTACTTC.

V gene TRBV10-3 combines with J gene TRBJ2-1, with 10 bases fitting TRBD2. Germline V CDR1 and CDR2: ENHRY, SYGVKD. The CDR3 extends over 17 amino acids. V was clipped by 5 bases and J by 1 base; unmatched bases: 8. Here the CDR3 reads CAISSRLAGRSYNEQFF. DNA for the CDR3: TGTGCCATCAGTTCGCGACTAGCGGGTAGGTCCTACAATGAGCAGTTCTTC.

The V call is TRBV5-1, the J call TRBJ2-7; D is possibly TRBD2 (6 bases). V lost 5 bases to trimming and J lost 6 bases, with 15 bases between them. Germline-derived CDR1 and CDR2 are SGHRS and YFSETQ. CDR3 length: 13 amino acids. Written as DNA, the CDR3 is TGCGCCAGCAGGATGGGAGCGGAGGGCGAGCAGTACTTC. Translating it yields CASRMGAEGEQYF.

The chain carries TRBV9 and TRBJ2-3; 7 bases fit TRBD2. The CDR3 extends over 17 amino acids. V was pared by 4 bases and J by 1 base, with 12 bases of the junction left unmatched. The germline CDR1 and CDR2 sequences are SGDLS and YYNGEE. DNA for the CDR3: TGTGCCAGCAGCCCCTTGGGAGGCGGGAGCGGCACAGATACGCAGTATTTT. It codes for CASSPLGGGSGTDTQYF. Full variable domain (remainder filled in from reference TRBV9 and TRBJ2-3): DSGVTQTPKHLITATGQRVTLRCSPRSGDLSVYWYQQSLDQGLQFLIQYYNGEERAKGNILERFSAQQFPDLHSELNLSSLELGDSALYFCASSPLGGGSGTDTQYFGPGTRLTVL.

The chain has TRBV19 and TRBJ2-3; tentatively, D is TRBD1 (7 bases). The CDR3 consists of 18 residues. V was shortened by 4 bases and J by 1 base, with 21 bases between the two germline ends. Germline CDR1 LNHDA, CDR2 SQIVND (reference sequence). The CDR3 sequence: CASSTLGGTVLGTDTQYF. CDR3 nucleotide sequence: TGTGCCAGTAGTACCTTAGGCGGGACAGTCTTAGGCACAGATACGCAGTATTTT. Combining the CDR3 with reference TRBV19 and TRBJ2-3 gives the whole variable domain DGGITQSPKYLFRKEGQNVTLSCEQNLNHDAMYWYRQDPGQGLRLIYYSQIVNDFQKGDIAEGYSVSREKKESFPLTVTSAQKNPTAFYLCASSTLGGTVLGTDTQYFGPGTRLTVL.

This chain links TRBV4-1 with TRBJ2-7; D remains unclear. CDR3 length: 16 amino acids. Trimming cost V 1 base and J 3 bases, with 16 bases left between them. Germline lookup yields CDR1 MGHRA and CDR2 YSYEKL. DNA of the CDR3: TGCGCCAGCAGCCAAGCTTGGCCCCGGATCGGCTACGAGCAGTACTTC. Translation gives CASSQAWPRIGYEQYF.

The rearrangement uses TRBV18 and TRBJ2-1, with TRBD1 matching 9 bases. The V gene's germline CDR1 is KGHSH and CDR2 LQKENI. V lost 2 bases to trimming and J lost 6 bases; unmatched junction nucleotides: 5. This CDR3 comprises 15 residues. The CDR3 DNA reads TGTGCCAGCTCACCAAGGACAGGGGAGAGCAATGAGCAGTTCTTC. This encodes CASSPRTGESNEQFF.

The chain combines TRBV7-2 with TRBJ1-5, with a weak D call TRBD1 (6 bases). From germline, CDR1 is SGHTA and CDR2 FQGNSA. This CDR3 is built from 15 residues. V lost 2 bases, J lost 1 base, and 9 bases lay in between. The CDR3 DNA reads TGTGCCAGCAGCTTAAGGCAGGGGAGCAATCAGCCCCAGCATTTT. Translation gives CASSLRQGSNQPQHF. The full variable domain, completed using reference TRBV7-2 and TRBJ1-5, is GAGVSQSPSNKVTEKGKDVELRCDPISGHTALYWYRQSLGQGLEFLIYFQGNSAPDKSGLPSDRFSAERTGGSVSTLTIQRTQQEDSAVYLCASSLRQGSNQPQHFGDGTRLSIL.

The V call is TRBV7-9, the J call TRBJ1-4, with no clear D. Trimming cost V 7 bases and J 2 bases, with 2 bases left between them. The germline V gene has CDR1 SEHNR and CDR2 FQNEAQ (reference sequence). The length of the CDR3 is 11 residues. The CDR3 loop is CASTTNEKLFF. The CDR3, as DNA: TGTGCCAGCACCACTAATGAAAAACTGTTTTTT.

The rearrangement uses TRBV6-1 and TRBJ2-7; D call uncertain. With 9 bases removed from V and 3 bases from J, the gap between germline ends came to 12 bases. Germline values: CDR1 MNHNS, CDR2 SASEGT. This CDR3 region has 12 residues. The DNA of the CDR3 is TGTGCCAGTGATCACGCCGACTACGAGCAGTACTTC. This translates into CASDHADYEQYF.

The chain employs TRBV2 and TRBJ2-2; D uncertain. Germline CDR1 is SNHLY and CDR2 is FYNNEI. V lost 1 base and J 4 bases, leaving 7 bases between the germline ends. The CDR3 totals 14 residues. The CDR3, as DNA: TGTGCCAGCAGTGAAGTAATGGGCACCGGGGAGCTGTTTTTT. This translates into CASSEVMGTGELFF.

DNA of the CDR3: TGTGCCAGCAGGATAGGACTAGCGGGAGACACAGATACGCAGTATTTT. The encoded protein is CASRIGLAGDTDTQYF. J is TRBJ2-3 and V is TRBV28; 13 nucleotides align to TRBD2. The J segment lost 2 bases and the V segment lost 6 bases, leaving 5 bases of the junction unmatched. The CDR3 contains 16 residues. The V gene's germline CDR1 is MDHEN and CDR2 SYDVKM.

The rearrangement joins TRBV4-3 to TRBJ2-3; 9 nucleotides line up with TRBD2. V trimming: 0 bases; J trimming: 2 bases; junction bases outside the gene matches: 3. CDR1 is LGHNA and CDR2 is YSLEER in the germline V gene. CDR3 length: 16 residues. CDR3 bases: TGCGCCAGCAGCCAAGAGGCGGGGGGGTACACAGATACGCAGTATTTT. Translated, it gives CASSQEAGGYTDTQYF.

This clone was observed a handful of times. V is TRBV28 and J is TRBJ1-2; no definite D call. Trimming removed 6 bases from V and 4 bases from J, with 9 bases in between. This CDR3 has 12 residues. The germline V gene has CDR1 MDHEN and CDR2 SYDVKM. CDR3 bases: TGTGCCAGCAGGAAGGCTCCCTATGGCTACACCTTC. Protein sequence: CASRKAPYGYTF.

The chain employs TRBV5-1 and TRBJ2-1; D perhaps matches TRBD2 (5 bases). The V end lost 5 bases, the J end lost 5 bases, and 11 bases lay between the germline ends. The germline CDR1 and CDR2 sequences are SGHRS and YFSETQ. CDR3 length: 13 residues. The DNA of the CDR3 is TGCGCCAGCAGATCGGACGGGAACAATGAGCAGTTCTTC. Encoded protein: CASRSDGNNEQFF.

The chain couples TRBV6-5 to TRBJ1-1, with TRBD1 as a possible D gene (5 bases). The germline V gene encodes CDR1 MNHEY and CDR2 SVGAGI. The CDR3 covers 15 residues. With 5 bases removed from V and 2 bases from J, the gap between germline ends came to 15 bases. The CDR3, as DNA: TGTGCCAGCAGTCGACTCAGGGCGCCTAACACTGAAGCTTTCTTT. Its translation: CASSRLRAPNTEAFF.

The V gene is TRBV5-6, the J gene TRBJ2-7; the match to TRBD2 covers 8 bases. Trimming cost V 1 base and J 3 bases; bases outside gene matches: 6. The CDR3 covers 15 residues. Germline V CDR1 and CDR2: SGHDT, YYEEEE. The CDR3 nucleotides are TGTGCCAGCAGCTTGTCTAGCGGGCCCCTCTACGAGCAGTACTTC. This sequence encodes CASSLSSGPLYEQYF.

The chain carries TRBV28 and TRBJ2-1; 7 nucleotides agree with TRBD2. J gave up 4 bases and V 4 bases, and 10 bases lay outside the gene matches. Germline assignment: CDR1 MDHEN and CDR2 SYDVKM. CDR3 length: 16 amino acids. CDR3 in DNA: TGTGCCAGCAGTTCTCTCGCGGGAGCCTCTTACAATGAGCAGTTCTTC. It encodes CASSSLAGASYNEQFF.

The rearrangement links TRBV7-9 to TRBJ1-2; D is unresolved. In germline, CDR1 is SEHNR, CDR2 FQNEAQ (reference sequence). Deletions cut 4 bases from V and 8 bases from J, with 14 bases between. The CDR3 is 13 amino acids. As DNA, the CDR3 is TGTGCCAGCAGCTCCACAAGTCTCGAAGGCTACACCTTC. This translates into CASSSTSLEGYTF.

V is TRBV27 and J is TRBJ1-2; D may be TRBD1 (5 bases). The V end lost 2 bases, the J end lost 6 bases, and 10 bases lay between the germline ends. CDR3 length equals 13 residues. Looked up from germline, CDR1 is MNHEY and CDR2 is SMNVEV (reference sequence). The CDR3: CASSLRGVHGYTF. Written as DNA, the CDR3 is TGTGCCAGCAGTTTACGAGGGGTCCATGGCTACACCTTC.

CDR3 nucleotide sequence: TGTGCCAGCACGAGCGCCTACGAGCAGTACTTC. Its translation is CASTSAYEQYF. The gene calls are TRBV6-1 and TRBJ2-7, with D unclear. The CDR3 consists of 11 residues. V was clipped by 7 bases and J by 2 bases, with 6 bases between them. The germline V gene has CDR1 MNHNS and CDR2 SASEGT.

The chain employs TRBV5-1 and TRBJ2-6, with 10 bases aligning to TRBD1. Germline lookup yields CDR1 SGHRS and CDR2 YFSETQ. V was clipped by 3 bases and J by 3 bases; unmatched bases: 3. This CDR3 is built from 16 residues. The DNA for the CDR3 is TGCGCCAGCAGCTCGACAGGGGGCAGTGGGGCCAACGTCCTGACTTTC. This gives the protein CASSSTGGSGANVLTF.